These 25 T cell receptor beta chains share one sample of origin, sequenced in a study of post-analysis software for immune sequencing data (dated by TCRdb to about 2015). The library came from PCR. The sequencing machine was an Illumina HiSeq 2500. To reduce PCR and sequencing biases, unique molecular identifiers were incorporated into the TCR beta cDNA libraries. The public reads were reanalyzed by TCRdb: fastp trimming at Q25, MiXCR alignment, in-frame beta chains only. Identical CDR3 protein sequences are pooled into one entry, listed with their most common genes and DNA. The sample table shows about 260,000 distinct CDR3 sequences, and just over 35% are seen once. In total, the top ten clones hold around 5.2% of the sample. Their target antigens are unknown. What the work shows at the level of the full study, not this receptor alone: Significantly higher frequencies in patients than in controls were found for about five TRBV segments, including TRBV5-6, TRBV5-1 and TRBV20-1.

Sequencing was performed on blood. These receptors all stem from a girl between 5 and 17 years old with multiple sclerosis.

This clonotype was detected ten times or more. The V gene is TRBV6-1, the J gene TRBJ1-5; D is unclear. V was pared by 7 bases and J by 5 bases, with 18 bases between. Germline loops: CDR1 MNHNS, CDR2 SASEGT. This CDR3 spans 15 amino acids. The CDR3 reads CASTRLQVSDQPQHF. DNA for the CDR3: TGTGCCAGCACTAGACTCCAGGTCTCAGATCAGCCCCAGCATTTT.

The chain has TRBV4-1 and TRBJ2-4, with D unresolved. This CDR3 region has 15 residues. V lost 0 bases, J lost 0 bases, and 6 bases lay in between. Germline loops: CDR1 MGHRA, CDR2 YSYEKL. The CDR3 DNA reads TGCGCCAGCAGCCAAGACAGTTTAGCCAAAAACATTCAGTACTTC. Translated, it gives CASSQDSLAKNIQYF.

Only a few counts were recorded for this clonotype. The gene calls are TRBV5-1 and TRBJ1-1, with D possibly TRBD1 on 6 matching bases. Trimming shortened V by 1 base and J by 0 bases, and 10 bases separated the two germline ends. The CDR3 totals 15 residues. Germline values: CDR1 SGHRS, CDR2 YFSETQ. The CDR3 sequence is CASSLSGALNTEAFF. The CDR3 coding sequence is TGCGCCAGCAGCTTGTCAGGGGCCTTGAACACTGAAGCTTTCTTT. Combining the CDR3 with reference TRBV5-1 and TRBJ1-1 gives the whole variable domain KAGVTQTPRYLIKTRGQQVTLSCSPISGHRSVSWYQQTPGQGLQFLFEYFSETQRNKGNFPGRFSGRQFSNSRSEMNVSTLELGDSALYLCASSLSGALNTEAFFGQGTRLTVV.

As for this clonotype: It may be a read error: a sequence one base away is much more abundant. The chain employs TRBV10-3 and TRBJ2-1; D remains unclear. The V gene's germline CDR1 is ENHRY and CDR2 SYGVKD. With 5 bases removed from V and 6 bases from J, the gap between germline ends came to 11 bases. The CDR3 loop spans 13 amino acids. Here the CDR3 reads CAISSFNRNEQFF. The CDR3 region has the DNA TGTGCCATCAGTTCATTCAACCGCAATGAGCAGTTCTTC.

In the case of this clonotype: One base away lies a much larger clone, so this may be a sequencing read error. The chain uses TRBV6-6 and TRBJ1-1; D is unresolved. Germline V lookup: CDR1 MNHNY, CDR2 SVGAGI (reference sequence). This CDR3 has 16 amino acids. V lost 5 bases to trimming and J lost 3 bases, with 19 bases between them. As DNA, the CDR3 is TGTGCCAGCAGTAGAGTCTCCGGAACGGAGGACACTGAAGCTTTCTTT. It specifies CASSRVSGTEDTEAFF.

The chain combines TRBV7-6 with TRBJ2-7; D might be TRBD2 (6 bases). V dropped 1 base and J dropped 2 bases, with 18 bases sitting between them. Germline loops: CDR1 SGHVS, CDR2 FNYEAQ. This CDR3 is built from 17 residues. The CDR3 DNA follows: TGTGCCAGCAGCTTAGGTGCAGTCGGGAGCACCACCTACGAGCAGTACTTC. It codes for CASSLGAVGSTTYEQYF.

The rearrangement links TRBV9 to TRBJ2-1; TRBD2 aligns across 7 bases. Per the germline V gene, CDR1 is SGDLS and CDR2 is YYNGEE. V dropped 4 bases and J dropped 8; count of bases not matched to a gene: 15. CDR3 length: 16 amino acids. This CDR3 is CASSRTNGGTHDEQFF. The CDR3, as DNA: TGTGCCAGCAGCCGAACTAACGGGGGGACTCACGATGAGCAGTTCTTC.

At least ten counts were recorded for this clonotype. V usage is TRBV12-3 or TRBV12-4 and J usage is TRBJ2-5; D is undetermined. The CDR3 contains 11 residues. Trimming left V 6 bases short and J 5 bases short, with 7 bases between. CDR3 residues: CASRQWETQYF. The CDR3 DNA reads as TGTGCCAGCAGGCAATGGGAGACCCAGTACTTC.

This clonotype was observed a few times. The chain joins TRBV21-1 to TRBJ2-1; TRBD1, the table's D call, lacks a check against the DNA. TRBV21-1 is given as a pseudogene. The CDR3 contains 17 residues. CDR3 residues: CASSKAAPAFSPNEQFF. CDR3 in DNA: TGTGCCAGCAGCAAAGCGGCCCCAGCCTTCTCCCCCAATGAGCAGTTCTTC.

The V and J genes are TRBV5-1 and TRBJ2-4; 9 positions agree with TRBD1. Judging by the DNA end, TRBJ2-7 fits better; the J call may be wrong. Germline V gene lookup returns CDR1 SGHRS and CDR2 YFSETQ. The CDR3 totals 15 residues. In DNA form, the CDR3 reads TGCGCCAGCAGCATGACAGGGGGGCGGACCTACGAGCAGTACTTC. Translated: CASSMTGGRTYEQYF.

Concerning this clonotype: The germline gene is not matched at one end of the junction; a read error may be the cause. This chain uses TRBV15 with TRBJ2-7; 9 nucleotides align to TRBD1. Per the germline V gene, CDR1 is LNHNV and CDR2 is YYDKDF (reference sequence). This CDR3 is built from 14 residues. CDR3 bases: TGTGCCACCAGCAGGGACAGGGGCCTCTACGAGCAGAACTTC. This translates into CATSRDRGLYEQNF.

The V and J genes are TRBV6-5 and TRBJ1-2; 11 nucleotides align to TRBD1. V was pared by 0 bases and J by 4 bases, with 13 bases of the junction left unmatched. The CDR3 extends over 19 amino acids. Germline V CDR1 and CDR2: MNHEY, SVGAGI. CDR3 bases: TGTGCCAGCAGTTACTCATACCGGACAGGGGGCGGAAAGAGCTATGGCTACACCTTC. The encoded protein is CASSYSYRTGGGKSYGYTF.

The sample holds many counts of this clonotype. The V call is TRBV12-3 or TRBV12-4, the J call TRBJ1-2; a weak D match, TRBD1 (5 bases). This CDR3 is 15 amino acids long. The V and J ends lost 6 bases and 7 bases respectively, with 21 bases between them. The CDR3 protein is CASSSGARTTGGYTF. CDR3 in DNA: TGTGCCAGCAGCTCCGGGGCTCGTACGACCGGTGGCTACACCTTC.

This clonotype has at least ten counts. This chain uses TRBV9 with TRBJ1-1; D unclear. The CDR3 has 13 amino acids. The V end lost 1 base, the J end lost 1 base, and 5 bases lay between the germline ends. The germline V gene has CDR1 SGDLS and CDR2 YYNGEE. The CDR3 region has the DNA TGTGCCAGCAGCGTAACGGGGAACACTGAAGCTTTCTTT. Its protein is CASSVTGNTEAFF.

This clonotype has at least ten counts. The V and J genes are TRBV14 and TRBJ1-1, with a tentative D call TRBD1 (6 bases). Germline V gene data show CDR1 as SGHDN and CDR2 as FVKESK. V lost 1 base and J 3 bases, leaving 12 bases between the germline ends. CDR3 length: 15 amino acids. The CDR3 protein is CASSQGGAGDTEAFF. The CDR3, as DNA: TGTGCCAGCAGCCAAGGGGGTGCAGGGGACACTGAAGCTTTCTTT.

This clonotype appeared many times. The chain links TRBV15 to TRBJ1-2; 7 nucleotides match TRBD1. CDR1 LNHNV and CDR2 YYDKDF come from the germline V gene (reference sequence). This CDR3 has 14 amino acids. V dropped 1 base and J dropped 4; count of bases not matched to a gene: 3. CDR3 residues: CATSRARDSYGYTF. DNA for the CDR3: TGTGCCACCAGCAGAGCCCGGGACAGCTATGGCTACACCTTC. The whole variable domain, filled in from reference TRBV15 and TRBJ1-2, reads DAMVIQNPRYQVTQFGKPVTLSCSQTLNHNVMYWYQQKSSQAPKLLFHYYDKDFNNEADTPDNFQSRRPNTSFCFLDIRSPGLGDTAMYLCATSRARDSYGYTFGSGTRLTVV.

This chain connects TRBV5-1 to TRBJ1-1; a possible D gene is TRBD1 (5 bases). The CDR3 covers 15 residues. The V end lost 0 bases, the J end lost 0 bases, and 9 bases lay between the germline ends. Germline lookup yields CDR1 SGHRS and CDR2 YFSETQ. CDR3 coding DNA: TGCGCCAGCAGCTTGGCGACGGGGGTGAACACTGAAGCTTTCTTT. Its translation: CASSLATGVNTEAFF. The full variable domain, its missing parts supplied by reference TRBV5-1 and TRBJ1-1, is KAGVTQTPRYLIKTRGQQVTLSCSPISGHRSVSWYQQTPGQGLQFLFEYFSETQRNKGNFPGRFSGRQFSNSRSEMNVSTLELGDSALYLCASSLATGVNTEAFFGQGTRLTVV.

The rearrangement joins TRBV7-9 to TRBJ2-4, with a tentative D call TRBD2 (6 bases). Germline-derived CDR1 and CDR2 are SEHNR and FQNEAQ (reference sequence). Deletions cut 5 bases from V and 8 bases from J, with 22 bases between. This CDR3 is built from 16 residues. The CDR3 coding sequence is TGTGCCAGCAGCCTCCGTGGGGGGACTCGGAGGGACATTCAGTACTTC. Translation: CASSLRGGTRRDIQYF.

This clonotype was counted many times. This sequence joins TRBV5-1 and TRBJ1-1; 7 nucleotides align to TRBD1. The CDR3 sequence is 15 residues long. CDR1 is SGHRS, CDR2 YFSETQ, per germline. With V trimmed by 3 bases and J by 0 bases, 5 bases remained unmatched. DNA for the CDR3: TGCGCCAGCAGCTCGACAGGGTTCATGAACACTGAAGCTTTCTTT. This encodes CASSSTGFMNTEAFF.

This clonotype was recorded many times. The chain carries TRBV5-1 and TRBJ2-1; 7 nucleotides line up with TRBD1. V shed 5 bases and J 7 bases; nucleotides not matched to a gene: 12. Germline loops: CDR1 SGHRS, CDR2 YFSETQ. The CDR3 sequence is 15 residues long. The CDR3 DNA reads TGCGCCAGCAGTCCCAGACAGGGTTCTGGAAATGAGCAGTTCTTC. Translating it yields CASSPRQGSGNEQFF.

On this clonotype itself: Just one base apart from a much larger clone, this may be a read error. This chain connects TRBV4-1 to TRBJ1-2; 8 nucleotides line up with TRBD1. Trimming cost V 0 bases and J 6 bases; bases outside gene matches: 9. Germline V CDR1 and CDR2: MGHRA, YSYEKL. The CDR3 extends over 16 amino acids. The CDR3 nucleotides read TGCGCCAGCAGCCAAGATCCACAGGGGGTGACCCATGGCTACACCTTC. Protein sequence: CASSQDPQGVTHGYTF.

This clonotype was observed once. This chain links TRBV29-1 with TRBJ1-2, with D uncertain. V was clipped by 0 bases and J by 8 bases, with 7 bases between them. The CDR3 is 11 amino acids. Germline V CDR1 and CDR2: SQVTM, ANQGSEA. The CDR3 DNA reads TGCAGCGTTGAAGATGGGGTGGGCTACACCTTC. It translates to CSVEDGVGYTF.

This clonotype was detected only once. This may be a read error: a much more frequent sequence differs by one nucleotide. The CDR3 DNA follows: TGCGCCGGCAGCGGAGGGACAGGGGATGGCTACACCTTC. Encoded protein: CAGSGGTGDGYTF. The rearrangement uses TRBV5-1 and TRBJ1-2; 10 bases align to TRBD1. From germline, CDR1 is SGHRS and CDR2 YFSETQ. The CDR3 covers 13 residues.

Many counts were recorded for this clonotype. The genes are TRBV12-3 or TRBV12-4 and TRBJ1-1, with D unclear. The CDR3 has 13 residues. V was cut by 2 bases and J by 1 base, with 5 bases left in between. CDR3 residues: CASSLSGNTEAFF. CDR3 DNA sequence: TGTGCCAGCAGTTTAAGCGGGAACACTGAAGCTTTCTTT.

The chain joins TRBV4-1 to TRBJ1-3, with no clear D. Germline assignment: CDR1 MGHRA and CDR2 YSYEKL. The CDR3 loop spans 16 amino acids. Trimming took off 0 bases at V and 0 bases at J, with 9 bases between the two ends. The CDR3 nucleotides read TGCGCCAGCAGCCAAGATACTGGGATCTCTGGAAACACCATATATTTT. Amino acid sequence: CASSQDTGISGNTIYF.